The clone carrying this T cell receptor beta chain was seen a single time. With a much larger clone just one base away, this may be a read error. One entry per CDR3 protein results from TCRdb running MiXCR on the RT-PCR reads. Seen here are about 570,000 distinct CDR3 sequences, 10% to 15% observed once, and the top ten hold 10%. This record comes from a study of response to subunit inactivated influenza vaccine. The specimen comprised PBMCs from blood, sampled on the day of vaccination. The sequence came from a man aged 50 to 60 who received an inactivated influenza vaccine.

The CDR3 loop is CASRIGTDEQYF. The CDR3 DNA follows: TGTGCCAGCAGGATTGGGACAGATGAGCAGTACTTC. The chain uses TRBV6-5 and TRBJ2-7, with 7 bases aligning to TRBD1. This CDR3 spans 12 amino acids. Germline V gene sequence: CDR1 MNHEY, CDR2 SVGAGI. The V and J ends lost 6 bases and 7 bases, in that order; junction bases with no gene match: 6.